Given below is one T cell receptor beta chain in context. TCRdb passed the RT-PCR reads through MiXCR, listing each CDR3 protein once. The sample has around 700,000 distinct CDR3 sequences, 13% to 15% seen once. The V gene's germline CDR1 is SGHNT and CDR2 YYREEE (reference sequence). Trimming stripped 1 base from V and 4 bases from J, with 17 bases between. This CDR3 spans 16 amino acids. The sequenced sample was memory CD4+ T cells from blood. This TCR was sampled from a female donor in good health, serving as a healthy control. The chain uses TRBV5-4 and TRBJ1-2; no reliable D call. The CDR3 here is CASSLRTANPFYGYTF. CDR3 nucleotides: TGTGCCAGCAGCTTGAGGACCGCAAACCCCTTCTATGGCTACACCTTC.